The sequence of this T cell receptor beta chain was determined in a study of T cells in Graves' hyperthyroidism and ophthalmopathy. J gave up 2 bases and V 4 bases, and 6 bases lay outside the gene matches. The CDR3 loop spans 16 amino acids. The CDR3 regions of TCR beta were amplified from RNA transcripts. When the TCR CDR3 underwent first-round RT-PCR, the HTBI primer set was used. TCRdb fed the multiplex PCR reads into MiXCR, producing one record per CDR3 protein. The table records 300,000 to 450,000 distinct CDR3 sequences, about 14% of them present only once. Patients aged 18 to 65 had newly diagnosed hyperthyroidism lasting under 2 months. Patients showing uncontrolled infection, other autoimmune disease, pregnancy or lactation were ineligible. From roughly 9.2 ml of fresh peripheral blood, PBMCs were isolated. There are many counts of this clonotype.

The receptor comes from a woman between 55 and 75 years old with Graves' hyperthyroidism. The material sequenced was blood. The chain has TRBV12-3 or TRBV12-4 and TRBJ1-4, with TRBD1 identical over 8 bases. The CDR3 DNA sequence: TGTGCCAGCAGTTCACGGACAGGGTCCACTAATGAAAAACTGTTTTTT. Translated, it gives CASSSRTGSTNEKLFF.